A selection of T cell receptor beta chains follows, all from one sample in a study of T cells in Graves' hyperthyroidism and ophthalmopathy. TCRdb re-analysed the multiplex PCR reads in MiXCR, keeping a single row per CDR3 protein. The sample contains approximately 410,000 distinct CDR3 sequences, around 13% of which appear only once. Sequences were obtained from blood. These receptors were obtained from a woman aged 18-29 years with Graves' hyperthyroidism. Both conserved end residues are part of each CDR3. A D gene is named only where the DNA matches it firmly. Part of the rows lack a size; the others show once, few, many or a class for expanded clones.

v_call: TRBV24-1; j_call: TRBJ2-1; d_call: TRBD1; clone_size: many; cdr3_aa: CATSSSAKGAWDEQFF; cdr3_nt: TGTGCCACCAGTTCCTCCGCGAAGGGGGCTTGGGATGAGCAGTTCTTC
v_call: TRBV30; j_call: TRBJ1-2; d_call: TRBD1; clone_size: NA; cdr3_aa: CAWSPTGGANGYTF; cdr3_nt: TGTGCCTGGAGCCCGACAGGGGGCGCAAATGGCTACACCTTC
v_call: TRBV20-1; j_call: TRBJ2-3; d_call: TRBD2; clone_size: many; cdr3_aa: CSASLAALAGDDTQYF; cdr3_nt: TGCAGTGCTAGTCTCGCGGCGCTAGCGGGAGACGATACGCAGTATTTT
v_call: TRBV28; j_call: TRBJ2-7; d_call: NA; clone_size: many; cdr3_aa: CASSFALRSSYEQYF; cdr3_nt: TGTGCCAGCAGTTTCGCCCTAAGGAGCTCCTACGAGCAGTACTTC
v_call: TRBV28; j_call: TRBJ1-2; d_call: NA; clone_size: many; cdr3_aa: CASLDGPNGYTF; cdr3_nt: TGTGCCAGCCTGGACGGCCCTAACGGCTACACCTTC
v_call: TRBV20-1; j_call: TRBJ1-2; d_call: NA; clone_size: NA; cdr3_aa: CSASMTGAFYGYTF; cdr3_nt: TGCAGTGCTAGTATGACAGGAGCGTTCTATGGCTACACCTTC
v_call: TRBV24-1; j_call: TRBJ2-3; d_call: NA; clone_size: many; cdr3_aa: CATSDPGRESTDTQYF; cdr3_nt: TGTGCCACCAGTGACCCGGGACGCGAGAGCACAGATACGCAGTATTTT
v_call: TRBV19; j_call: TRBJ1-5; d_call: NA; clone_size: NA; cdr3_aa: CASSLTGYSNQPQHF; cdr3_nt: TGTGCCAGTAGCCTCACAGGGTATAGCAATCAGCCCCAGCATTTT
v_call: TRBV6-1; j_call: TRBJ2-7; d_call: TRBD1; clone_size: NA; cdr3_aa: CASSGQGLYYEQYF; cdr3_nt: TGTGCCAGCAGTGGACAGGGGCTATACTACGAGCAGTACTTC
v_call: TRBV5-4; j_call: TRBJ1-3; d_call: NA; clone_size: few; cdr3_aa: CASSPGGNSFLSGNTIYF; cdr3_nt: TGTGCCAGCAGCCCCGGCGGGAACTCCTTCCTCTCTGGAAACACCATATATTTT
v_call: TRBV4-3; j_call: TRBJ1-5; d_call: NA; clone_size: many; cdr3_aa: CASSQGISNQPQHF; cdr3_nt: TGCGCCAGCAGCCAAGGTATTAGCAATCAGCCCCAGCATTTT
v_call: TRBV6-2/TRBV6-3; j_call: TRBJ2-3; d_call: NA; clone_size: many; cdr3_aa: CATTAASTDTQYF; cdr3_nt: TGTGCCACCACAGCGGCTAGCACAGATACGCAGTATTTT
v_call: TRBV28; j_call: TRBJ2-5; d_call: NA; clone_size: many; cdr3_aa: CASSPTGLYQETQYF; cdr3_nt: TGTGCCAGCAGTCCAACAGGACTCTACCAAGAGACCCAGTACTTC
v_call: TRBV27; j_call: TRBJ1-2; d_call: NA; clone_size: NA; cdr3_aa: CASSLNWGRRGYTF; cdr3_nt: TGTGCCAGCAGTTTAAATTGGGGGCGCCGGGGCTACACCTTC